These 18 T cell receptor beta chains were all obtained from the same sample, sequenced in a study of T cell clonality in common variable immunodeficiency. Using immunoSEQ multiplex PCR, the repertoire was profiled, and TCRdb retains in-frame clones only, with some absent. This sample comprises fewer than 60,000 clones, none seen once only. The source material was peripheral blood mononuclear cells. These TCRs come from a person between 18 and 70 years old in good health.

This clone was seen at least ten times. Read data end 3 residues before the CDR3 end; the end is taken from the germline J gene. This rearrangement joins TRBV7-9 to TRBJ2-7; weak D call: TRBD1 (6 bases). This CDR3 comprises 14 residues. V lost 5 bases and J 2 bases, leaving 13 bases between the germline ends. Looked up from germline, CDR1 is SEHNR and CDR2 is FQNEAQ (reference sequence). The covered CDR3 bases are TGTGCCAGCAGCCTCCCCGGGACAACCTACGAG. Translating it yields CASSLPGTTYE. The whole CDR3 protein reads CASSLPGTTYEQYF.

The CDR3 region is CASAEGENQPQHF. CDR3 DNA (partial): TGTGCCAGCGCGGAGGGGGAGAATCAGCCC. The V gene is TRBV18, the J gene TRBJ1-5; possibly TRBD1 for D (6 bases). The read is 3 residues too short to cover the CDR3 end, so that end is filled in from the germline J gene. CDR3 length equals 13 residues. The germline V and J ends were trimmed by 8 bases and 4 bases, with 12 bases remaining between them. CDR1 and CDR2 from the germline V gene are KGHSH and LQKENI.

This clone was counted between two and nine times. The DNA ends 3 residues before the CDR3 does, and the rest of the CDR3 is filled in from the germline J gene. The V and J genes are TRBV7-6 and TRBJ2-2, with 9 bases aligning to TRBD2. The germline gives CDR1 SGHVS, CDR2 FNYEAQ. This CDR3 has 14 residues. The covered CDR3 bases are TGTGCCAGCAGCTGGCGGGGGGGGAATGAAAAG. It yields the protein CASSWRGGNEK. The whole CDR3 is CASSWRGGNEKLFF.

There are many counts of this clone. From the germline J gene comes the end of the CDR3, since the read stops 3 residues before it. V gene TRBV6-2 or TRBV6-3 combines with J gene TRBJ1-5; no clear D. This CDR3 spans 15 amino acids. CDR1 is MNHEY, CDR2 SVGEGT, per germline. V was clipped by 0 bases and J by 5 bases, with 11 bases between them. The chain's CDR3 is CASSYSSGEDQPQHF. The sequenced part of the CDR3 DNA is TGTGCCAGCAGTTACTCGTCCGGGGAAGATCAGCCC.

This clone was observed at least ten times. The part of the CDR3 DNA that was read is TGCGCCAGCAGCATGCGGGCTGCGACAGCGGGATTGCCCGGGGAG. Translating gives CASSMRAATAGLPGE. The full CDR3 reads CASSMRAATAGLPGELFF. The chain recombines TRBV5-1 with TRBJ2-2, with 7 positions matching TRBD2. The CDR3 goes on 3 residues after the read ends, and that part is filled in from the germline J gene. Germline CDR1 and CDR2: SGHRS and YFSETQ. CDR3 size: 18 residues. The ends lost 4 bases at V and 6 bases at J; junction bases unmatched: 18. The complete variable domain, with remaining parts taken from reference TRBV5-1 and TRBJ2-2, reads KAGVTQTPRYLIKTRGQQVTLSCSPISGHRSVSWYQQTPGQGLQFLFEYFSETQRNKGNFPGRFSGRQFSNSRSEMNVSTLELGDSALYLCASSMRAATAGLPGELFFGEGSRLTVL.

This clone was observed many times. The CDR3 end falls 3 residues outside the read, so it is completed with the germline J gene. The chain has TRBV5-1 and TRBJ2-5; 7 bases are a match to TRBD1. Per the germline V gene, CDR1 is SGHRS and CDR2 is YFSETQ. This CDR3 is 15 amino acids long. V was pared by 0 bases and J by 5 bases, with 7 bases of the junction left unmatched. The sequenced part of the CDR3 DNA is TGCGCCAGCAGCTTGGCAAACGACAGGGCGGAGACC. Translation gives CASSLANDRAET. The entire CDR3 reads CASSLANDRAETQYF.

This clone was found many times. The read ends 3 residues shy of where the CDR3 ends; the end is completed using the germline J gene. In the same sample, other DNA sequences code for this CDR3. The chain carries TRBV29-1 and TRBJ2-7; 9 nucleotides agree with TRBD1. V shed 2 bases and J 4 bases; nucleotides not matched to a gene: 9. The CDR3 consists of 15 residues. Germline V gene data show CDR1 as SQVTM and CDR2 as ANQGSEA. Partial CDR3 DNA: TGCAGCGTTGAAAGTAGGGGGACAGGGATATACGAG. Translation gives CSVESRGTGIYE. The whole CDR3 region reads CSVESRGTGIYEQYF.

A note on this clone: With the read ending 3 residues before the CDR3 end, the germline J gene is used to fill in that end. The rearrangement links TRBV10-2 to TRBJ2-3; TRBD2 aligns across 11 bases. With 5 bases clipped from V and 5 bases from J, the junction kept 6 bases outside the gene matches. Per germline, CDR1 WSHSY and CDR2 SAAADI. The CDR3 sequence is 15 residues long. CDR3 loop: CASSPSGGRGDTQYF. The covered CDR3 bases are TGCGCCAGCAGTCCTAGCGGGGGGCGGGGAGATACG.

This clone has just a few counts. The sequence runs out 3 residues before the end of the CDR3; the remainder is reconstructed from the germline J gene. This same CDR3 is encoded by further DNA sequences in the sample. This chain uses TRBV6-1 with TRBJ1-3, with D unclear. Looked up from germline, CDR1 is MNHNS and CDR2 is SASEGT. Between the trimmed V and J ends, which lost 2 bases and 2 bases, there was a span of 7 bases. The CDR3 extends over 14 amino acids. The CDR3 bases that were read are TGTGCCAGCAGTGAACGGGGTGCTGGAAACACC. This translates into CASSERGAGNT. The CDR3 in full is CASSERGAGNTIYF.

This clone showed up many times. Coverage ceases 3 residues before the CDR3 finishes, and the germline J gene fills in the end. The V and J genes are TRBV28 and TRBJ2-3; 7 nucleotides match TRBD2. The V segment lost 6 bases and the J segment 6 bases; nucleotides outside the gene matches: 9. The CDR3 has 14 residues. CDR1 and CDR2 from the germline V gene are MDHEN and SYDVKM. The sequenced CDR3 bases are TGTGCCAGCAGAGTAGCGGGTCCCCCCGATACG. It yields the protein CASRVAGPPDT. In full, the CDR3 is CASRVAGPPDTQYF.

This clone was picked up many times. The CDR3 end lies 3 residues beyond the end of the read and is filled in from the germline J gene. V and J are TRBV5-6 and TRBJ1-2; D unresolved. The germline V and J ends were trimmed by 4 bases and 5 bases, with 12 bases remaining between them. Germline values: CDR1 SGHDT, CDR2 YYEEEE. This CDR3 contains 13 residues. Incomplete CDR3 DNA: TGTGCCAGCAGCCCGATGCACGGGTATGGC. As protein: CASSPMHGYG. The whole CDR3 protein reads CASSPMHGYGYTF.

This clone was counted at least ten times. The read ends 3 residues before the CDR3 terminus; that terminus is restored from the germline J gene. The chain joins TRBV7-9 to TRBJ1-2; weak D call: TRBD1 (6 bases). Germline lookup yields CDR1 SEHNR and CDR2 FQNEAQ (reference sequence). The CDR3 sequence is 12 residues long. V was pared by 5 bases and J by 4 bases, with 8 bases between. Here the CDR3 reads CASSKQGYGYTF. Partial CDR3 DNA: TGTGCCAGCAGCAAACAGGGCTATGGC. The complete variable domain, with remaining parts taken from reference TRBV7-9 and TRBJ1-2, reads DTGVSQNPRHKITKRGQNVTFRCDPISEHNRLYWYRQTLGQGPEFLTYFQNEAQLEKSRLLSDRFSAERPKGSFSTLEIQRTEQGDSAMYLCASSKQGYGYTFGSGTRLTVV.

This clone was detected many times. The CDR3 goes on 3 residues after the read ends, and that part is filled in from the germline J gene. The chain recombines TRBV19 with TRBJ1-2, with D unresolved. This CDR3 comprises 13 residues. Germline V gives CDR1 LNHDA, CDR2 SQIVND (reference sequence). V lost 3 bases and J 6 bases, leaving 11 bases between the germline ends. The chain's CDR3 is CASSIRPNNGYTF. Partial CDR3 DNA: TGTGCCAGTAGTATCCGCCCTAATAATGGC.

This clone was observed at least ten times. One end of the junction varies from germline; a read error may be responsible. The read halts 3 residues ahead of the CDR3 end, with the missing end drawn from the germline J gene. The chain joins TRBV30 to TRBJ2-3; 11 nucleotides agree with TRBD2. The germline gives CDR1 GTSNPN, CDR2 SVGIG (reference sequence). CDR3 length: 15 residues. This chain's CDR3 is CAGRFLAGGGDTQYF. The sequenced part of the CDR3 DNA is TGTGCCGGGAGATTTCTAGCGGGAGGCGGAGATACG.

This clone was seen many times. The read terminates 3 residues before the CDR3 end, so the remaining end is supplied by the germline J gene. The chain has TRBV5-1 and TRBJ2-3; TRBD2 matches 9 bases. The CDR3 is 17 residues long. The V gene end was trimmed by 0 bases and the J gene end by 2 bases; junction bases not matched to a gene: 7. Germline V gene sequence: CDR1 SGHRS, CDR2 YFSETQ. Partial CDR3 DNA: TGCGCCAGCAGCTTGGGGGCCCTAGCGGGGTTCACAGATACG. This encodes CASSLGALAGFTDT. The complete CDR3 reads CASSLGALAGFTDTQYF.

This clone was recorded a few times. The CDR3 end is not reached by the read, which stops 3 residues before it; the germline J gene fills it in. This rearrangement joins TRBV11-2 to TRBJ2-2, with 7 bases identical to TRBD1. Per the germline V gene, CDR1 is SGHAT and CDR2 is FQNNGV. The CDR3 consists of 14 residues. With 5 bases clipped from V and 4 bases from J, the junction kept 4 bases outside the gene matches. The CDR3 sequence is CASSGRDSTGELFF. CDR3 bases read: TGTGCCAGCAGCGGCCGGGACAGCACCGGGGAG.

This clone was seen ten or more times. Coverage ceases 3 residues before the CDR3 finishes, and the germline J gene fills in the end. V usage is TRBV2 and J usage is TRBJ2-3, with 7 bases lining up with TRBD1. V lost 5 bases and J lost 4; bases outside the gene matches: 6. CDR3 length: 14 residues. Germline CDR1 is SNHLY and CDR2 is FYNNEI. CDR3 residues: CASSKTGVPDTQYF. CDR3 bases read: TGTGCCAGCAGTAAAACAGGGGTCCCAGATACG. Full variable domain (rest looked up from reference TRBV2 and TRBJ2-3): EPEVTQTPSHQVTQMGQEVILRCVPISNHLYFYWYRQILGQKVEFLVSFYNNEISEKSEIFDDQFSVERPDGSNFTLKIRSTKLEDSAMYFCASSKTGVPDTQYFGPGTRLTVL.

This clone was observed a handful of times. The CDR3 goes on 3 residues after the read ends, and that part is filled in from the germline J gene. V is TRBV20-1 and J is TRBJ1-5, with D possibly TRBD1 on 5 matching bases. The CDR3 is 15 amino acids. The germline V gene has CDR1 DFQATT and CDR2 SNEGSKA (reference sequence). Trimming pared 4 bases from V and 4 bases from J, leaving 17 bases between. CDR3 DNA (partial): TGCAGTGCTATAGATCAGGGACTGGGAAATCAGCCC. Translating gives CSAIDQGLGNQP. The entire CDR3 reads CSAIDQGLGNQPQHF.